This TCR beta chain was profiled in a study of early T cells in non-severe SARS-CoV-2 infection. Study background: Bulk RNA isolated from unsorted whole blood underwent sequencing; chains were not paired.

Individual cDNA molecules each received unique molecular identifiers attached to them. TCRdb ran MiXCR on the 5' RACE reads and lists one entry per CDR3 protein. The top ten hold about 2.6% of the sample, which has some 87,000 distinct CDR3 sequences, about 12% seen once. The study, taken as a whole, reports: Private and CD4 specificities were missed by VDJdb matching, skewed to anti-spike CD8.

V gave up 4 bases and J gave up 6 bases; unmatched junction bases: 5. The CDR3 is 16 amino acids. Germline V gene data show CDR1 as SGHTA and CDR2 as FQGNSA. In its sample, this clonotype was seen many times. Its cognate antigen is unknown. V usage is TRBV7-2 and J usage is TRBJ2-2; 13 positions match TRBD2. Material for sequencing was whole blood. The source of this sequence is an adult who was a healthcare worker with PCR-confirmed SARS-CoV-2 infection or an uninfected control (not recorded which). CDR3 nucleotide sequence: TGTGCCAGCAGCTCTCGGACTAGCGGGGGATCCGGGGAGCTGTTTTTT. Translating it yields CASSSRTSGGSGELFF.